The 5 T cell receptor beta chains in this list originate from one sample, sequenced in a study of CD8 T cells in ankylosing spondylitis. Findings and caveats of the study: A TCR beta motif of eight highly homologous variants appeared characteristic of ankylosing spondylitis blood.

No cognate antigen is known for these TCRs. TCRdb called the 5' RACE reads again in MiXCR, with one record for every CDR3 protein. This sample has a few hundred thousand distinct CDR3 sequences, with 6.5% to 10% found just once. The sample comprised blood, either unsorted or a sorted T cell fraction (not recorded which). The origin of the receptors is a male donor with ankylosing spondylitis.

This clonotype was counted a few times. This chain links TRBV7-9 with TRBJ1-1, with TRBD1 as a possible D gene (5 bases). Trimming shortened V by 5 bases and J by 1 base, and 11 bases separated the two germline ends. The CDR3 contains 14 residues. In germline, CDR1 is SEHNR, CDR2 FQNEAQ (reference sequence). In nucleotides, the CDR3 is TGTGCCAGCAGCCTAAATACAGGGAACACTGAAGCTTTCTTT. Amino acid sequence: CASSLNTGNTEAFF.

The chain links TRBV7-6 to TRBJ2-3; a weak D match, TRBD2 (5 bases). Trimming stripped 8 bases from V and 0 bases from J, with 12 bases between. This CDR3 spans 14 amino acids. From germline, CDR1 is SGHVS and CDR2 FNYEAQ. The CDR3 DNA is TGTGCCAGCGGCGCTGGCGGGAGCACAGATACGCAGTATTTT. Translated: CASGAGGSTDTQYF. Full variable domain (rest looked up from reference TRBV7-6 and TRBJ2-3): GAGVSQSPRYKVTKRGQDVALRCDPISGHVSLYWYRQALGQGPEFLTYFNYEAQQDKSGLPNDRFSAERPEGSISTLTIQRTEQRDSAMYRCASGAGGSTDTQYFGPGTRLTVL.

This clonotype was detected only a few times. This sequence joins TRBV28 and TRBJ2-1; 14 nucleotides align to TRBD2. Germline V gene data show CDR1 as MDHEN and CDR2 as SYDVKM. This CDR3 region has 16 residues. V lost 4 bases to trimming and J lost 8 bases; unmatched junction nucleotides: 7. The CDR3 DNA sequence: TGTGCCAGCAGTTCTCCGCGGACTAGCGGGAGGTATGAGCAGTTCTTC. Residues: CASSSPRTSGRYEQFF.

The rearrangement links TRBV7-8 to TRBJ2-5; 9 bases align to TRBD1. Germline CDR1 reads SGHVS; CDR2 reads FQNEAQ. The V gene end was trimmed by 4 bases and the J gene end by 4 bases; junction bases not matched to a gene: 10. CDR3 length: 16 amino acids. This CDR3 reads CASSSGTGSNGETQYF. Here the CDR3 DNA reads TGTGCCAGCAGCTCGGGGACAGGGTCAAATGGAGAGACCCAGTACTTC. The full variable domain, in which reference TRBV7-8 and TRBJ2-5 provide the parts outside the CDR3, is GAGVSQSPRYKVAKRGQDVALRCDPISGHVSLFWYQQALGQGPEFLTYFQNEAQLDKSGLPSDRFFAERPEGSVSTLKIQRTQQEDSAVYLCASSSGTGSNGETQYFGPGTRLLVL.

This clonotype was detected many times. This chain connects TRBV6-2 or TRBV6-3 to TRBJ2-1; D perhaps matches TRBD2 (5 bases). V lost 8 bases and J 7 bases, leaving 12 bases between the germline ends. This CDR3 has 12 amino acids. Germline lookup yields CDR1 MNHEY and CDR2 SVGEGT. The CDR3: CASRPTGNEQFF. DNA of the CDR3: TGTGCCAGCCGCCCAACGGGGAATGAGCAGTTCTTC.